This entry lists 17 T cell receptor beta chains sequenced from one sample in a study of low-dose radiotherapy and immunotherapy resistance in tumors. Primers used for first-strand cDNA, a TRAV- and TRBV-specific set, covered both alpha and beta chains. The PCR that amplified TCRs ran for 20 to 25 cycles, relying on a constant-region primer and a V-primer adapter. TCRdb re-analysed the reads in MiXCR, keeping a single row per CDR3 protein. The table lists nearly 60,000 distinct CDR3 sequences, 20% to 25% of them singletons. Time point described: after trial treatment. Treatment given: LDRT plus nivolumab, ipilimumab, low-dose cyclophosphamide and aspirin (RACIN trial). The source material was PBMCs, sampled after low-dose radiotherapy plus immunotherapy. The receptor source for this set is a male donor with prostate cancer.

As to this clonotype: A far larger clone is only one base removed, so a read error is likely. The rearrangement uses TRBV11-3 and TRBJ2-7; D is unclear. The J call is uncertain, as TRBJ2-1 better fits the DNA end. Germline V gene lookup returns CDR1 SGHNT and CDR2 YENEEA. CDR3 size: 13 residues. CDR3 sequence (DNA): TGTGCCAGCAGCTTAGAAGGGCGCAATGGGCAGTTCTTC. It codes for CASSLEGRNGQFF.

V and J are TRBV7-3 and TRBJ2-2; 12 bases line up with TRBD2. Germline-derived CDR1 and CDR2 are SGHTA and FQGTGA. Unmatched junction bases numbered 6, after V lost 4 bases and J lost 3 bases. The CDR3 spans 17 residues. The CDR3 reads CASSSPSGGADTGELFF. The CDR3 DNA reads TGTGCCAGCAGCTCCCCTAGCGGGGGGGCGGACACCGGGGAGCTGTTTTTT.

The chain employs TRBV18 and TRBJ1-1, with D possibly TRBD1 on 5 matching bases. CDR3 length: 15 amino acids. Per germline, CDR1 KGHSH and CDR2 LQKENI. Trimming removed 3 bases at V and 1 base at J, with 12 bases between. The DNA of the CDR3 is TGTGCCAGCTCACCGCCAGTGGGGCGGAACACTGAAGCTTTCTTT. Its protein is CASSPPVGRNTEAFF.

V gene TRBV20-1 combines with J gene TRBJ2-1; 8 bases line up with TRBD2. The CDR3 loop spans 15 amino acids. Germline V gives CDR1 DFQATT, CDR2 SNEGSKA (reference sequence). The V segment lost 5 bases and the J segment 4 bases; nucleotides outside the gene matches: 10. The CDR3 sequence: CSAPAGAGAYNEQFF. CDR3 coding DNA: TGCAGTGCTCCAGCGGGAGCGGGAGCGTACAATGAGCAGTTCTTC.

The chain carries TRBV29-1 and TRBJ2-3, with a possible D match to TRBD2 (6 bases). The CDR3 totals 12 residues. CDR1 and CDR2 (germline): SQVTM, ANQGSEA. V lost 5 bases, J lost 6 bases, and 12 bases lay in between. CDR3 region: CSVRTGGDTQYF. The CDR3 nucleotides are TGCAGCGTTAGGACTGGGGGGGATACGCAGTATTTT.

This clonotype was picked up many times. The V gene is TRBV5-6, the J gene TRBJ2-3; D is possibly TRBD1 or TRBD2 (6 bases each). V gave up 2 bases and J gave up 0 bases, with 13 bases separating them. This CDR3 region has 16 residues. CDR1 and CDR2 (germline): SGHDT, YYEEEE. The CDR3 is CASSFRGPKSTDTQYF. The DNA for the CDR3 is TGTGCCAGCAGCTTTCGGGGGCCTAAAAGCACAGATACGCAGTATTTT.

In this sample, this clonotype turned up many times. The rearrangement joins TRBV5-5 to TRBJ2-7, with D perhaps matching TRBD1 or TRBD2 (5 bases each). This CDR3 contains 15 residues. Germline CDR1 and CDR2: SGHKS and YYEKEE (reference sequence). Between the trimmed V and J ends, which lost 4 bases and 2 bases, there was a span of 16 bases. CDR3 sequence: CASSATGTVTYEQYF. For the CDR3, the DNA is TGTGCCAGCAGCGCGACCGGGACGGTGACCTACGAGCAGTACTTC.

This clonotype was seen ten or more times. The rearrangement joins TRBV29-1 to TRBJ2-1; perhaps D is TRBD1 or TRBD2 (5 bases each). Between the trimmed V and J ends, which lost 6 bases and 6 bases, there was a span of 18 bases. CDR1 and CDR2 (germline): SQVTM, ANQGSEA. The CDR3 runs 14 residues. The CDR3 sequence is CSVARQVRGNEQFF. DNA for the CDR3: TGCAGCGTCGCGCGTCAGGTGAGGGGCAATGAGCAGTTCTTC.

Turning to this clonotype: A far larger clone is just one base off, so this is likely a read error. The chain joins TRBV7-2 to TRBJ2-7; no clear D. The CDR3 totals 14 residues. CDR1 is SGHTA, CDR2 FQGNSA, per germline. V shed 2 bases and J shed 2 bases, with 10 bases lying between them. The CDR3 DNA reads TGTGCCAGCAGCTTAAACATCGGTGCCTACGAGCAGTACTTC. This translates into CASSLNIGAYEQYF.

This clonotype was seen repeatedly, ten times or more. V and J are TRBV23-1 and TRBJ2-1, with D possibly matching TRBD1 (5 bases). TRBV23-1 is labeled an ORF, and its function is uncertain. Trimming left V 2 bases short and J 1 base short, with 27 bases between. The CDR3 totals 21 residues. The CDR3 is CASSQKSVGLGQETSYNEQFF. CDR3 bases: TGCGCCAGCAGTCAAAAAAGTGTAGGCTTGGGGCAGGAGACGTCCTACAATGAGCAGTTCTTC.

This clonotype was seen repeatedly, ten times or more. The chain has TRBV6-1 and TRBJ2-1; 7 nucleotides align to TRBD2. The CDR3 is 12 amino acids. Trimming took 6 bases from V and 7 from J; bases not matched to a gene: 3. Looked up from germline, CDR1 is MNHNS and CDR2 is SASEGT. The CDR3 here is CASRRSGNEQFF. The CDR3 region has the DNA TGTGCCAGCAGACGTAGCGGGAATGAGCAGTTCTTC.

This clonotype has a count of ten or more. V and J are TRBV5-1 and TRBJ2-1; no clear D. Germline values: CDR1 SGHRS, CDR2 YFSETQ. Trimming took 6 bases from V and 1 from J, leaving 11 bases between them. This CDR3 has 14 amino acids. The CDR3 loop reads CASKVVGSYNEQFF. The CDR3 nucleotides read TGCGCCAGCAAGGTGGTGGGGTCCTACAATGAGCAGTTCTTC.

There are many counts of this clonotype. The chain combines TRBV5-6 with TRBJ2-1, with D uncertain. The V gene lost 3 bases and the J gene lost 3 bases, with 4 bases spanning the gap. Germline CDR1 SGHDT, CDR2 YYEEEE. The CDR3 contains 12 residues. The CDR3, as DNA: TGTGCCAGCAGCTCGATCTACAATGAGCAGTTCTTC. Translated: CASSSIYNEQFF.

Regarding this clonotype: The DNA is left out, because the CDR3 cannot be placed on it with certainty; the CDR3 is given as TCRdb lists it. The chain uses TRBV4-1 and TRBJ2-2; the table's D call, TRBD1, was not checked against the DNA. Per germline, CDR1 MGHRA and CDR2 YSYEKL. With termini counted, the CDR3 has 16 amino acids. This chain's CDR3 is CASSQETGWAGELFFF.

The chain recombines TRBV30 with TRBJ2-1; TRBD1 is a possible D gene (6 bases). V lost 4 bases and J 7 bases, leaving 20 bases between the germline ends. Germline values: CDR1 GTSNPN, CDR2 SVGIG (reference sequence). CDR3 length: 15 amino acids. CDR3 DNA: TGTGCCTGGACGGTGGGGGCGGTTTTATCTAATGAGCAGTTCTTC. Protein: CAWTVGAVLSNEQFF.

This clonotype came up many times. This chain connects TRBV28 to TRBJ2-7, with a possible D match to TRBD2 (6 bases). The CDR3 spans 14 residues. Germline CDR1 and CDR2: MDHEN and SYDVKM. Between the trimmed V and J ends, which lost 6 bases and 4 bases, there was a span of 16 bases. The CDR3 DNA sequence: TGTGCCAGCAGACGGGGACTTTTTCCTTACGAGCAGTACTTC. This encodes CASRRGLFPYEQYF. Full variable domain (rest looked up from reference TRBV28 and TRBJ2-7): DVKVTQSSRYLVKRTGEKVFLECVQDMDHENMFWYRQDPGLGLRLIYFSYDVKMKEKGDIPEGYSVSREKKERFSLILESASTNQTSMYLCASRRGLFPYEQYFGPGTRLTVT.

This clonotype showed up many times. V and J are TRBV9 and TRBJ2-1; 11 bases line up with TRBD2. This CDR3 is 15 amino acids long. V lost 2 bases to trimming and J lost 3 bases; unmatched junction nucleotides: 1. Looked up from germline, CDR1 is SGDLS and CDR2 is YYNGEE. CDR3 DNA sequence: TGTGCCAGCAGCGTTAGCGGGGGGGACTACAATGAGCAGTTCTTC. It encodes CASSVSGGDYNEQFF. The variable domain in full, with the rest retrieved from reference TRBV9 and TRBJ2-1, is DSGVTQTPKHLITATGQRVTLRCSPRSGDLSVYWYQQSLDQGLQFLIQYYNGEERAKGNILERFSAQQFPDLHSELNLSSLELGDSALYFCASSVSGGDYNEQFFGPGTRLTVL.